Given below is one T cell receptor (beta chain) in context. These data originate in a study of tumor-infiltrating lymphocytes in oesophageal squamous cell carcinoma. Using its own MiXCR run on the PCR reads, TCRdb lists one record per CDR3 protein. Of some 10,000 distinct CDR3 sequences listed, around 53% are singletons. Germline V gene lookup returns CDR1 SGHNT and CDR2 YENEEA. CDR3 length: 14 amino acids. Sequencing used esophageal tumor tissue. This TCR was sampled from a female donor with esophageal squamous cell carcinoma. This chain links TRBV11-3 with TRBJ2-5, with 8 bases fitting TRBD1. The DNA matches TRBJ2-1 better at its end, which makes the J call doubtful. The DNA of the CDR3 is TGTGCCAGCAGCTTAGGGACAGGGATCAATGAGCAGTTCTTC. It specifies CASSLGTGINEQFF.